Following are 27 T cell receptor beta chains from one sample sequenced in a study of STAT5B mutations in CD4+ large granular lymphocyte leukemia. Here immunoSEQ multiplex PCR was the method, and the copy in TCRdb shows in-frame clones only, minus some. The sample shows 4,000 to 5,000 clones, 76% of them seen only once. The sequencing input was PBMCs. The source is an older man with CD4+ T-cell large granular lymphocyte leukemia.

The gene calls are TRBV11-2 and TRBJ1-6; D remains ambiguous. This CDR3 comprises 15 residues. Germline assignment: CDR1 SGHAT and CDR2 FQNNGV. V dropped 0 bases and J dropped 7 bases, with 10 bases sitting between them. The DNA of the CDR3 is TGTGCCAGCAGCTTAGATCGGGCGGCCAATTCACCCCTCCACTTT. Translating gives CASSLDRAANSPLHF.

The chain is built from TRBV19 and TRBJ2-1, with no clear D. Germline V lookup: CDR1 LNHDA, CDR2 SQIVND (reference sequence). Trimming left V 5 bases short and J 8 bases short, with 10 bases between. The CDR3 totals 12 residues. The CDR3 region has the DNA TGTGCCAGTAGTCCCTCTAGGGATGAGCAGTTCTTC. Translating it yields CASSPSRDEQFF.

V is TRBV4-1 and J is TRBJ1-1; D not resolved. V was pared by 0 bases and J by 9 bases, with 8 bases between. The CDR3 is 12 amino acids. Germline V gene sequence: CDR1 MGHRA, CDR2 YSYEKL. The DNA of the CDR3 is TGCGCCAGCAGCCAAGATTTCCGGAAAGCTTTCTTT. Translated: CASSQDFRKAFF.

The chain carries TRBV29-1 and TRBJ2-3; 9 nucleotides line up with TRBD1. The CDR3 runs 15 residues. The germline CDR1 and CDR2 sequences are SQVTM and ANQGSEA. J gave up 6 bases and V 5 bases, and 12 bases lay outside the gene matches. In DNA form, the CDR3 reads TGCAGCGTTCTGGGCCCGGGACAGGGAGTGGATACGCAGTATTTT. Translated: CSVLGPGQGVDTQYF.

This clone was seen only a few times. The chain couples TRBV20-1 to TRBJ1-2; possible D gene TRBD1, 6 bases. The CDR3 totals 11 residues. V was trimmed by 3 bases and J by 9 bases, leaving 11 bases between them. Germline loops: CDR1 DFQATT, CDR2 SNEGSKA (reference sequence). DNA of the CDR3: TGCAGTGCTAGGGAGGGGGGGAGCTACACCTTC. It encodes CSAREGGSYTF.

This clone was picked up a small number of times. The chain couples TRBV9 to TRBJ1-1, with D hard to call. CDR1 is SGDLS and CDR2 is YYNGEE in the germline V gene. V lost 3 bases and J lost 1, with 7 bases in between. The CDR3 covers 13 residues. CDR3 protein: CASSDSWNTEAFF. CDR3 coding DNA: TGTGCCAGCAGCGATTCCTGGAACACTGAAGCTTTCTTT.

The chain employs TRBV19 and TRBJ1-2; the D is unclear. V was shortened by 5 bases and J by 0 bases, with 10 bases between the two germline ends. Germline CDR1 reads LNHDA; CDR2 reads SQIVND (reference sequence). This CDR3 region has 14 residues. CDR3 sequence reads: CASSSRMTNYGYTF. CDR3 nucleotides: TGTGCCAGTAGTTCACGCATGACTAACTATGGCTACACCTTC.

In its sample, this clone is medium-sized (0.01 to 0.1%). V and J are TRBV14 and TRBJ2-7; D is ambiguous. The V gene lost 0 bases and the J gene lost 5 bases, with 17 bases spanning the gap. The CDR3 covers 16 residues. Germline V lookup: CDR1 SGHDN, CDR2 FVKESK. In DNA, the CDR3 is TGTGCCAGCAGCCAAGATCCGGCAGGCCGTCCGAACGAGCAGTACTTC. It yields the protein CASSQDPAGRPNEQYF.

The J gene is TRBJ2-2, the V gene TRBV5-1; possible D gene TRBD2, 5 bases. The CDR3 totals 13 residues. Trimming took 5 bases from V and 7 from J, leaving 12 bases between them. CDR1 is SGHRS, CDR2 YFSETQ, per germline. CDR3 nucleotides: TGCGCCAGCAGTCGGGAAGCGGTCGGGGAGCTGTTTTTT. Protein sequence: CASSREAVGELFF.

The chain couples TRBV4-2 to TRBJ2-3, with TRBD2 matching over 10 bases. CDR1 is LGHNA, CDR2 YNFKEQ, per germline. V lost 1 base, J lost 4 bases, and 2 bases stayed unmatched. The CDR3 sequence is 15 residues long. The CDR3 DNA is TGTGCCAGCAGCCAAGCAGCGGGAGGGGCAGATACGCAGTATTTT. Its protein is CASSQAAGGADTQYF.

This clone came up a few times. The chain recombines TRBV4-2 with TRBJ1-4, with 8 bases fitting TRBD1. The ends lost 3 bases at V and 9 bases at J; junction bases unmatched: 15. The V gene's germline CDR1 is LGHNA and CDR2 YNFKEQ. This CDR3 contains 17 residues. This chain's CDR3 is CASSQERAGTGSKKLFF. For the CDR3, the DNA is TGTGCCAGCAGCCAGGAAAGGGCCGGGACAGGATCTAAAAAACTGTTTTTT.

CDR3 coding DNA: TGTGCCAGCAGCCCGCCGGGGAATCCCTATGGCTACACCTTC. It yields the protein CASSPPGNPYGYTF. The V call is TRBV7-6, the J call TRBJ1-2, with D uncertain. The germline V gene has CDR1 SGHVS and CDR2 FNYEAQ. This CDR3 is 14 amino acids long. Trimming removed 5 bases from V and 4 bases from J, with 14 bases in between.

This rearrangement joins TRBV27 to TRBJ1-2, with D perhaps TRBD1 (6 bases). The ends were cut back, 0 bases at V and 7 bases at J, with 12 bases in the middle. This CDR3 contains 14 residues. Germline CDR1 is MNHEY and CDR2 is SMNVEV (reference sequence). The CDR3 coding sequence is TGTGCCAGCAGTTTATCGGCAGGGGACTTTGGCTACACCTTC. Translated: CASSLSAGDFGYTF.

Comment on this clone: Compared with germline, one end of the junction differs, possibly owing to a read error. The CDR3 reads CASNTKTEVSAFVSF. The CDR3 coding sequence is TGTGCCAGCAACACAAAGACAGAAGTCTCAGCCTTCGTATCTTTT. The gene calls are TRBV13 and TRBJ1-3; a weak D match, TRBD1 (5 bases). The germline CDR1 and CDR2 sequences are PRHDT and FYEKMQ (reference sequence). The CDR3 has 15 residues.

The CDR3 reads CASSFLRGPPRKEQFF. The CDR3 nucleotides read TGTGCCAGCAGCTTTCTTCGGGGCCCCCCTCGGAAGGAGCAGTTCTTC. The J gene is TRBJ2-1, the V gene TRBV7-9; TRBD1 or TRBD2 may be the D gene (5 bases each). V lost 3 bases and J lost 10, with 22 bases in between. The CDR3 contains 16 residues. Per germline, CDR1 SEHNR and CDR2 FQNEAQ (reference sequence). Full variable domain (remainder filled in from reference TRBV7-9 and TRBJ2-1): DTGVSQNPRHKITKRGQNVTFRCDPISEHNRLYWYRQTLGQGPEFLTYFQNEAQLEKSRLLSDRFSAERPKGSFSTLEIQRTEQGDSAMYLCASSFLRGPPRKEQFFGPGTRLTVL.

J is TRBJ2-3 and V is TRBV6-5, with 9 nucleotides matching TRBD2. V lost 4 bases and J lost 6; bases outside the gene matches: 8. The CDR3 sequence is 15 residues long. Germline V gene data show CDR1 as MNHEY and CDR2 as SVGAGI. CDR3 sequence: CASSSSGTSRDTQYF. The CDR3 DNA reads as TGTGCCAGCAGTTCGTCCGGGACTAGCCGGGATACGCAGTATTTT.

This chain connects TRBV13 to TRBJ2-5; D is undetermined. The CDR3 consists of 11 residues. Germline CDR1 is PRHDT and CDR2 is FYEKMQ (reference sequence). The V end lost 3 bases, the J end lost 5 bases, and 4 bases lay between the germline ends. The CDR3 protein is CASSFGETQYF. The CDR3 coding sequence is TGTGCCAGCAGCTTTGGGGAGACCCAGTACTTC.

This rearrangement joins TRBV9 to TRBJ2-5; D might be TRBD1 or TRBD2, each matching 6 bases. Germline assignment: CDR1 SGDLS and CDR2 YYNGEE. The CDR3 is 18 amino acids. V was cut by 3 bases and J by 5 bases, with 26 bases left in between. In DNA form, the CDR3 reads TGTGCCAGCAGCGCTGGGACTCCTCTGGGGGCTTTGTGGGAGACCCAGTACTTC. It specifies CASSAGTPLGALWETQYF.

V and J are TRBV27 and TRBJ2-7, with D uncertain. Trimming pared 7 bases from V and 0 bases from J, leaving 13 bases between. CDR1 and CDR2 (germline): MNHEY, SMNVEV (reference sequence). The CDR3 contains 14 residues. CDR3: CASKVSGSSYEQYF. Written as DNA, the CDR3 is TGTGCCAGCAAGGTGAGTGGCAGCTCCTACGAGCAGTACTTC.

In this sample, this clone turned up a few times. The rearrangement joins TRBV7-6 to TRBJ2-4, with D possibly TRBD1 on 7 matching bases. Germline CDR1 is SGHVS and CDR2 is FNYEAQ. V gave up 1 base and J gave up 9 bases, with 13 bases separating them. The CDR3 has 14 amino acids. CDR3 in amino acids: CASSLEAGGGIQYF. CDR3 nucleotides: TGTGCCAGCAGCTTAGAGGCAGGGGGAGGCATTCAGTACTTC.

The gene calls are TRBV4-1 and TRBJ1-2, with TRBD1 matching over 10 bases. The V gene end was trimmed by 6 bases and the J gene end by 2 bases; junction bases not matched to a gene: 6. Per germline, CDR1 MGHRA and CDR2 YSYEKL. This CDR3 contains 15 residues. The CDR3 DNA sequence: TGCGCCAGCAGGACGGACAGGGGGGGAAACTATGGCTACACCTTC. Its translation is CASRTDRGGNYGYTF.

The chain carries TRBV10-2 and TRBJ2-5, with a weak D call TRBD2 (6 bases). Germline assignment: CDR1 WSHSY and CDR2 SAAADI. There are 15 residues in the CDR3. V gave up 2 bases and J gave up 7 bases, with 17 bases separating them. The CDR3 here is CASSEPAGPRGTQYF. CDR3 coding DNA: TGCGCCAGCAGTGAGCCGGCGGGGCCTAGGGGGACCCAGTACTTC.

This chain connects TRBV20-1 to TRBJ1-3; D uncertain. Germline V CDR1 and CDR2: DFQATT, SNEGSKA (reference sequence). CDR3 length equals 11 residues. Deletions cut 7 bases from V and 1 base from J, with 5 bases between. The CDR3 DNA follows: TGCAGTGTCTTTTCTGGAAACACCATATATTTT. Its translation is CSVFSGNTIYF.

The chain has TRBV20-1 and TRBJ2-7, with 7 bases aligning to TRBD2. Germline V gene data show CDR1 as DFQATT and CDR2 as SNEGSKA (reference sequence). The V segment lost 6 bases and the J segment 6 bases; nucleotides outside the gene matches: 2. The CDR3 has 10 residues. The CDR3 DNA follows: TGCAGTGCGGGGGGGGGCGAGCAGTACTTC. It is translated as CSAGGGEQYF.

The chain recombines TRBV27 with TRBJ2-1; 7 bases fit TRBD2. This CDR3 contains 15 residues. V lost 5 bases to trimming and J lost 6 bases; unmatched junction nucleotides: 10. Germline assignment: CDR1 MNHEY and CDR2 SMNVEV (reference sequence). The CDR3 region is CASSPLAGVGNEQFF. The CDR3 nucleotides read TGTGCCAGCAGTCCACTCGCGGGAGTTGGCAATGAGCAGTTCTTC.

V usage is TRBV6-6 and J usage is TRBJ2-5; D uncertain. Per germline, CDR1 MNHNY and CDR2 SVGAGI (reference sequence). The CDR3 loop spans 13 amino acids. Deletions cut 2 bases from V and 5 bases from J, with 9 bases between. In DNA form, the CDR3 reads TGTGCCAGCAGTTACGCTCCGAGGGAGACCCAGTACTTC. Translating gives CASSYAPRETQYF.

The V gene is TRBV5-5, the J gene TRBJ1-1, with 8 bases matching TRBD1. V trimming: 0 bases; J trimming: 5 bases; junction bases outside the gene matches: 6. CDR1 is SGHKS and CDR2 is YYEKEE in the germline V gene (reference sequence). The CDR3 loop spans 15 amino acids. The DNA of the CDR3 is TGTGCCAGCAGCTTGGCTACAGGGGGAGGAACTGAAGCTTTCTTT. As protein: CASSLATGGGTEAFF.